This T cell receptor beta chain emerged from a study of blood T cell repertoires in COVID-19. Across the whole study: Some COVID-19 samples were acute and others convalescent; all came from the United States, Italy and Spain. In each case, the material was cDNA or gDNA derived from T cells, B-cell-depleted T cells, or PBMCs.

The CDR3 consists of 16 residues. Trimming removed 6 bases from V and 2 bases from J, with 17 bases in between. CDR1 is SNHLY and CDR2 is FYNNEI in the germline V gene. The authors' processing: Reference gene primers were amplified, and this amplification served to estimate nucleated cell counts. TCRdb keeps only in-frame clones here, not all; method: immunoSEQ multiplex PCR. V and J calls and clone size are those listed in that table; D and trimming were worked out from the DNA. The table has 200,000 to 250,000 clones, more than 75% seen once. The rearrangement joins TRBV2 to TRBJ2-1, with D perhaps TRBD1 (7 bases). The TCR sequence derives from a woman aged 30 to 39 who had recovered from COVID-19. Sequencing was performed on peripheral blood. CDR3 region: CASSGGGDRTYNEQFF. The CDR3 region has the DNA TGTGCCAGCAGCGGGGGTGGGGACAGAACCTACAATGAGCAGTTCTTC.